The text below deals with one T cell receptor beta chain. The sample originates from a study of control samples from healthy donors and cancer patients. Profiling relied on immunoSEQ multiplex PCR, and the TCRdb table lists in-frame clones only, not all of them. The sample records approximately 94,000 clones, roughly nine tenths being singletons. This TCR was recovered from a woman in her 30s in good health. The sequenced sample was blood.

The CDR3 nucleotides read TGTGCCAGCAGCTTCGGCGGTCAGCTCTACGAGCAGTACTTC. Encoded protein: CASSFGGQLYEQYF. The V gene is TRBV5-4, the J gene TRBJ2-7, with unresolved D. V shed 2 bases and J shed 3 bases, with 12 bases lying between them. CDR3 length equals 14 residues. Looked up from germline, CDR1 is SGHNT and CDR2 is YYREEE (reference sequence).